Listed below are T cell receptor beta chains from one sample, sequenced in a study of technical replicates of blood from a handful of donors. Profiling relied on immunoSEQ multiplex PCR, and the TCRdb table lists in-frame clones only, not all of them. The sample consists of about 64,000 clones, around 88% of them appearing once. The sequencing sample was made of PBMCs. All receptors derive from a human donor in good health. Some clones in this sample may be carry-over from other donors' samples. CDR3s include the opening cysteine and the closing phenylalanine or tryptophan. A D gene is named only where the DNA matches it firmly. Only part of the rows carry a size: once, few, many, or a class if the clone is expanded.

>.|TRBJ2-7|.|TRBV4-3
CASSQSDSPYEQYF
TGCGCCAGCAGCCAAAGTGACAGTCCCTACGAGCAGTACTTC
>.|TRBJ2-5|TRBD1|TRBV7-7
CASSLRGLGQTQYF
TGTGCCAGCAGCTTAAGGGGGCTAGGGCAGACCCAGTACTTC
>.|TRBJ1-5|.|TRBV6-1
CASSERQGNQPQHF
TGTGCCAGCAGTGAACGGCAGGGCAATCAGCCCCAGCATTTT
>.|TRBJ2-5|.|TRBV6-1
CASSGRGALTETQYF
TGTGCCAGCAGCGGACGGGGGGCATTGACGGAGACCCAGTACTTC
>.|TRBJ2-7|.|TRBV21-1
CASTITGTGSFEQYF
TGTGCCAGCACAATCACCGGGACAGGGTCTTTCGAGCAGTACTTC
>.|TRBJ1-5|TRBD1|TRBV19
CASTTGRGSPTNQPQHF
TGTGCCAGTACCACTGGCAGGGGGAGTCCCACTAATCAGCCCCAGCATTTT
>.|TRBJ2-3|TRBD2|TRBV5-1
CASSWTSRPDTQYF
TGCGCCAGCAGCTGGACTAGCCGCCCAGATACGCAGTATTTT
>.|TRBJ1-2|TRBD1|TRBV4-3
CASSQGQGFDYGYTF
TGCGCCAGCAGCCAGGGACAGGGGTTTGACTATGGCTACACCTTC
>.|TRBJ2-5|TRBD2|TRBV7-9
CASSPRLAGLQETQYF
TGTGCCAGCAGCCCAAGACTAGCGGGACTCCAAGAGACCCAGTACTTC
>once|TRBJ2-2|TRBD2|TRBV6-1
CASRLAGVGTGELFF
TGTGCCAGCAGGCTAGCGGGGGTGGGAACCGGGGAGCTGTTTTTT
>once|TRBJ2-2|TRBD1|TRBV19
CASRPSGTGGSTGELFF
TGTGCCAGTAGACCCTCCGGGACAGGGGGCAGCACCGGGGAGCTGTTTTTT
>.|TRBJ1-6|.|TRBV4-1
CASSQGDRGSPLHF
TGCGCCAGCAGCCAAGGGGATAGGGGTTCACCCCTCCACTTT
>.|TRBJ2-3|TRBD2|TRBV27
CASSSPSAGGTDTQYF
TGTGCCAGCAGTTCCCCTTCCGCGGGAGGGACAGATACGCAGTATTTT
>.|TRBJ1-2|.|TRBV19
CASSPSLDRNYGYTF
TGTGCCAGTAGTCCCTCCTTGGACAGAAACTATGGCTACACCTTC
>.|TRBJ2-7|TRBD1|TRBV7-2
CASSRQGYEQYF
TGTGCCAGCAGCCGACAGGGGTACGAGCAGTACTTC
>.|TRBJ2-1|TRBD2|TRBV4-2
CASSQGRAGGNEQFF
TGTGCCAGCAGCCAGGGACGAGCGGGGGGCAATGAGCAGTTCTTC